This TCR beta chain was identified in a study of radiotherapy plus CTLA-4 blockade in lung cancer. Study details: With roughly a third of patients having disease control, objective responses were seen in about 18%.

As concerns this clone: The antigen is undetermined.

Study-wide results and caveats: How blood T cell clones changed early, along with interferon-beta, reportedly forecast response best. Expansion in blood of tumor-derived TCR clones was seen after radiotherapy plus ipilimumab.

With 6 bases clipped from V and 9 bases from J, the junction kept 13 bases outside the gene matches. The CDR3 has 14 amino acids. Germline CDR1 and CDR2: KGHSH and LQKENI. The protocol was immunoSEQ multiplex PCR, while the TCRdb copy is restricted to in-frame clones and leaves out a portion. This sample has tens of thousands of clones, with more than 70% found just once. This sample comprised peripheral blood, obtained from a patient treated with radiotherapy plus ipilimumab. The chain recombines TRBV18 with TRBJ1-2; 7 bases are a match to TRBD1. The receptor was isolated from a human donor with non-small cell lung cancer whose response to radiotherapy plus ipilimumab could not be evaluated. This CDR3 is CASSLGQTTFSYTF. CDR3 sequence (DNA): TGTGCCAGCTCGCTGGGACAGACAACATTCAGCTACACCTTC.